Below, one T cell receptor (beta chain) is given with its context. Its antigen remains undetermined. Base qualities were left out, and no much larger clone turns up one base away. Libraries were prepared through the immunoSEQ multiplex PCR assay. For the multiplex PCR, a mixture combining 60 forward primers for TCR Vbeta segments and 13 reverse primers for TCR Jbeta segments was used. The CDR3 region of rearranged TCR beta genes was amplified from genomic DNA by a multiplex PCR assay. Amplified TCR beta libraries were sequenced as 87-base-pair reads on the Illumina HiSeq System. In the paper's pipeline: Across the 670 or so repertoires, a later analysis counted tens of millions of unique TCR beta chains, roughly 11 million of which were shared by at least two donors. Raw reads were error-corrected and collapsed into unique sequences with a nearest-neighbor algorithm that merged closely related sequences to remove PCR and sequencing errors. To assign V, D and J gene segments, CDR3 sequences were aligned to IMGT reference sequences. For a sequence to be retained, a match of at least six nucleotides to both a V gene segment and a J gene segment was required. Rearrangements were called productive when the CDR3 lacked stop codons and stayed in frame with V and J; all others were non-productive. Following IMGT convention, CDR3 was defined as the stretch from the second conserved V-encoded cysteine up to the conserved J-encoded phenylalanine. Sequences without an unambiguous match to a single V gene segment were excluded from the earlier analysis of 450 to 650 of the donors. An earlier analysis of 450 to 650 of the donors called V segments functional above 56.7% productive rearrangements and segregating when the between-donor standard deviation exceeded 5%. A statistical classification framework was built to diagnose cytomegalovirus status from the catalog of TCR beta chain sequences. A later analysis assigned V and J genes by comparing TCR nucleotide sequences with IMGT/GENE-DB human TR gene sequences. A later analysis assigned CDR3 sequences and most-parsimonious VDJ recombination scenarios with the TCRdist pipeline. In a later analysis, each TCR beta chain was defined by its CDR3 amino acid sequence together with its V-gene family, and reads without a unique V-gene family were excluded. As a way to deal with suspected cross-contamination and a sequencing artifact, a later analysis dropped approximately 570 nucleotide sequences that were highly shared and had low generation probability. In a later analysis, a clonal expansion index was calculated for each public chain from normalized within-repertoire ranks of inferred template counts. Generation probabilities in a later analysis came from a VDJ recombination model fitted to out-of-frame rearrangements, and those results were checked against IGoR. A later analysis scored TCR-TCR, TCR-HLA and TCR-CMV co-occurrence with hypergeometric tests, applying a repertoire-size bias correction to TCR pairs. To estimate false discovery rates, a later analysis permuted the HLA or CMV assignments 20 times. In a later analysis, co-occurring TCRs were grouped using DBSCAN, and TCRdist sequence similarity was added for clustering within HLA-allele-positive subsets. Repertoires with fewer than 30,000 or more than 120,000 public chains, plus five repertoires with anomalous nucleotide sharing, were excluded from co-occurrence clustering. TCRdb's version of the immuneACCESS table is confined to in-frame rearrangements and falls short of the full clone set. An unresolved V gene accounts for under half of the shortfall where checked; the remainder is of unknown origin. V, J and clone size derive from that table, while D and trimming were established from the DNA sequence. This sample lists about 170,000 clones; 65% to 85% were detected once. The ten largest clones take up roughly 4.7% of the sample.

The entry originates in a study of cytomegalovirus exposure and HLA in healthy donors (dated by TCRdb to 2017 to 2019). Regarding the study in general: In an earlier analysis of under 750 of the donors, 276 Gb of sequence data and some 100 million unique TCR beta sequences from roughly 180 million T cells were reported. Of the approximately 400 genotyped donors, around 81% fell in the genetic ancestry cluster associated with self-reported Caucasian donors. An early release covering about 600 HLA-typed donors comprised approximately 300 gigabases of sequencing data and approximately 80 million unique TCR sequences. Donor age, sex, ethnicity and CMV serostatus were compiled together with the repertoire data. In an earlier analysis of a few hundred of the donors, high-throughput TCR beta sequencing was used to judge whether each TCR beta V gene segment behaved as functional or pseudogenic. Class I and class II HLA loci were covered by the typing at four-digit resolution. A later genetic analysis took genome-wide SNP genotypes for about three fifths of the 666 donors and used that subset as a discovery cohort. To study patterns of TCR occurrence, a later analysis re-analyzed previously published TCR beta repertoires from 666 donors and added high-resolution HLA genotyping. The study aimed to test whether signatures of past pathogen exposure could be identified by cataloging public T cell receptors. All discovery cohort repertoires had been generated using a single sequencing platform. Rather than drawing on any new phenotypic data, the later analysis identified candidate immune exposures from TCR beta sequences and the way those sequences occurred across donors. Besides the first cohort of some 670 subjects, a separate validation cohort made up of roughly 120 different subjects was used. The study combined high-throughput TCR immunosequencing, statistical association of individual TCRs with disease status, and machine learning to predict cytomegalovirus infection status. The study used immunosequencing to profile the T cell repertoires of 666 subjects and linked those repertoires to cytomegalovirus serostatus. Because of strong linkage in the cohort, five DR-DQ haplotypes were treated as single units for association and clustering. Among 350 to 400 genotyped donors of the cohort, an average of approximately 250,000 unique TCR beta nucleotide sequences were sequenced per donor, around 20% of them non-productive. The number of typed donors differed by locus: about 620-640 for A, B, C, DRB1 and DQB1; roughly 510 for DQA1; 606 for DPA1; and 450 to 480 for DPB1. Study-wide findings and limitations: A later analysis found that most CMV-associated TCR beta chains appeared HLA-restricted, with HLA associations seemingly driven largely by CMV exposure. According to the authors, the approach could potentially be generalized to other disease states and immunological phenotypes. Cytomegalovirus status was reported to be diagnosed by the classifier with high specificity and sensitivity in both the original and validation cohorts. An earlier analysis of 450 to 750 of the donors showed that most TCR beta V segments appeared in productive rearrangements either about 90% or about 30% of the time, which broadly matched IMGT annotations. In a later genetic analysis, fewer N-insertions in productive TCRs were reported among donors in an Asian-associated ancestry cluster than the approximately 710-donor mean. The study listed 164 TCR beta chains as associated with cytomegalovirus. A cluster of highly shared sequence variants was judged likely to represent a technical artifact of the sequencing pipeline. Correlated functional status among segregating V segments might be attributable to linkage disequilibrium, but an unknown experimental factor could not be ruled out. A further reported finding was that TCR beta sequences accurately predicted the HLA-A and HLA-B alleles for most subjects in the first cohort. A later analysis found that HLA-associated TCR beta chains were more clonally expanded and had lower generation probabilities than equally common non-associated chains. About 15 rarely observed V segments, including chromosome 9 orphons, were excluded from the earlier analysis of a few hundred of the donors because counts were too low. Several of the top co-occurrence clusters appeared to be linked to parvovirus B19, influenza, CMV and Epstein-Barr virus, according to a later analysis. CMV serostatus was the only immune exposure information available for the cohort. Most TCR sequences were observed very rarely across donors, whereas some public TCRs were present in many individuals. In a later analysis, about 16,000 TCR beta sequences were associated with specific HLA alleles at a false discovery rate of 0.05. Only TCR beta chains were sequenced in this cohort, and the absence of alpha or paired-chain data limited detectable features. Because HLA typing was unavailable for some donors at each locus, only the typed subset was used in association tests. When HLA alleles, especially DR and DQ, strongly co-occurred, TCR associations were difficult to assign to individual alleles. A few of the identified cytomegalovirus-associated TCR beta chains were confirmed in vitro to be specific for cytomegalovirus antigens. Presence/absence analyses assumed roughly uniform sequencing depth across donors, an assumption that may not hold. In a later analysis, the rate of TCR association differed among HLA loci, with DRB1 alleles having the most associated TCRs and HLA-C alleles having the fewest. A later genetic analysis associated a missense DCLRE1C variant with V-gene and J-gene trimming of TCR beta chains, and an independent cohort replicated the association. Some IMGT-functional V segments, including TRBV6-2 and TRBV6-3, could not be distinguished by the 87-base-pair reads and were therefore excluded.

Trimming takes 5 bases from V and 8 bases from J, and the germline ends sit 21 bases apart. CDR3 length: 15 amino acids, cysteine to phenylalanine. CDR3 DNA is the only sequence kept; it has 45 bases, read in frame from the first base. For CDR1 and CDR2, the germline V gene lists SGHDN and FVKESK. The cohort consisted of fewer than 700 healthy bone marrow donors. At the time of sampling, all cohort members were nominally healthy, though unrecorded immune exposures were likely present. The donor was CMV seropositive and was included in the group of some 290 seropositive cohort members. A peripheral blood sample was collected from each donor, and TCR beta sequencing was performed on peripheral blood mononuclear cells. Genomic DNA was extracted from the blood cell samples with the Qiagen DNeasy Blood Extraction Kit.

The material sequenced was PBMCs. This TCR was sampled from a woman between 50 and 59 years old in good health and CMV-seropositive. Rearrangement joined TRBV14 to TRBJ1-2, with the D gene not confidently named. Here is the DNA: TGTGCCAGCAGCAGAAACCCAGGCGGGTTCTCCGGCTACACCTTC. Translation gives CASSRNPGGFSGYTF.